Below, 12 T cell receptor beta chains from the same sample are listed, as sequenced in a study of blood T cells in healthy people across ages. Together with a sample-barcoded 5' primer, a J-beta primer mix was included in a second PCR lasting about 6 to 11 cycles. Via MiXCR, TCRdb re-called the 5' RACE reads, giving one row per CDR3 protein. The table includes 1.5 million to 2 million distinct CDR3 sequences, approximately 30% detected once. The sample comprised blood. The receptors shown here come from a woman between 25 and 40 years old in good health.

The rearrangement links TRBV5-1 to TRBJ2-3, with 9 bases that match TRBD2. Germline values: CDR1 SGHRS, CDR2 YFSETQ. CDR3 length: 16 residues. J was trimmed by 6 bases and V by 0 bases; bases with no gene match: 8. In DNA, the CDR3 is TGCGCCAGCAGCTTGGCCTTGACTAGCGGACGGGATACGCAGTATTTT. Residues: CASSLALTSGRDTQYF.

Concerning this clonotype: One junction end does not reproduce the germline sequence, and a read error may be involved. The rearrangement links TRBV6-5 to TRBJ1-3, with a possible D match to TRBD1 (6 bases). The CDR3 loop spans 16 amino acids. Looked up from germline, CDR1 is MNHEY and CDR2 is SVGAGI. As DNA, the CDR3 is TGTGCCAGCAGTTATGGGGGGGGCTACTCTGGAAACACCACATATTTT. It encodes CASSYGGGYSGNTTYF.

This clonotype turned up a few times. V is TRBV20-1 and J is TRBJ1-1, with unresolved D. The germline CDR1 and CDR2 sequences are DFQATT and SNEGSKA (reference sequence). Trimming left V 3 bases short and J 8 bases short, with 10 bases between. The length of the CDR3 is 11 residues. CDR3: CSASGQLEAFF. The DNA for the CDR3 is TGCAGTGCTAGCGGTCAGCTCGAAGCTTTCTTT.

This clonotype was counted ten times or more. V is TRBV9 and J is TRBJ2-7; 16 nucleotides align to TRBD2. Germline V lookup: CDR1 SGDLS, CDR2 YYNGEE. V lost 3 bases and J lost 2; bases outside the gene matches: 2. This CDR3 has 16 amino acids. The CDR3, as DNA: TGTGCCAGCAGCGGCGGGACTAGCGGGAGGGCCTACGAGCAGTACTTC. Its protein is CASSGGTSGRAYEQYF.

Comment on this clonotype: This clone may be a read error of a much larger clone one base away. V usage is TRBV3-1 and J usage is TRBJ2-7; D gene unclear. In germline, CDR1 is LGHDT, CDR2 YNNKEL (reference sequence). The CDR3 extends over 12 amino acids. Written as DNA, the CDR3 is TGTGCCAGCAGCCTTAATGTCGACGAGCGGTACTTC. Amino acid sequence: CASSLNVDERYF.

This clonotype was picked up many times. The chain combines TRBV28 with TRBJ2-5; D gene unclear. The V gene's germline CDR1 is MDHEN and CDR2 SYDVKM. V was clipped by 8 bases and J by 3 bases, with 19 bases between them. The length of the CDR3 is 15 residues. CDR3: CASSSAAETEETQYF. Here the CDR3 DNA reads TGTGCCAGCTCCTCCGCGGCAGAAACTGAAGAGACCCAGTACTTC.

The CDR3 nucleotides read TGTGCCAGCAGCTTAAATTGGCAAGCTATGGCGACAGATACGCAGTATTTT. It translates to CASSLNWQAMATDTQYF. The rearrangement joins TRBV7-2 to TRBJ2-3; unclear D gene. CDR3 size: 17 residues. CDR1 is SGHTA, CDR2 FQGNSA, per germline. V shed 2 bases and J shed 3 bases, with 18 bases lying between them.

On this clonotype: A junction boundary mismatches the germline segment, possibly from a read error. This chain joins TRBV5-5 and TRBJ2-5; D possibly corresponds to TRBD2 (6 bases). The CDR3 totals 15 residues. Germline V gene sequence: CDR1 SGHKS, CDR2 YYEKEE (reference sequence). The CDR3 spells CASGLAGVSSGEQYF. The CDR3, as DNA: TGTGCCAGCGGCTTGGCCGGAGTTTCATCGGGGGAGCAGTACTTC.

This clonotype appeared many times. The chain recombines TRBV29-1 with TRBJ1-2; 10 bases line up with TRBD1. V lost 0 bases, J lost 8 bases, and 9 bases stayed unmatched. This CDR3 has 15 residues. CDR1 is SQVTM, CDR2 ANQGSEA, per germline. CDR3 region: CSVEDPIDRGQGYTF. DNA of the CDR3: TGCAGCGTTGAAGATCCCATCGACAGGGGGCAAGGCTACACCTTC.

The chain is built from TRBV7-9 and TRBJ2-7; tentatively, D is TRBD1 (5 bases). V was clipped by 1 base and J by 6 bases, with 7 bases between them. The CDR3 covers 12 residues. Per germline, CDR1 SEHNR and CDR2 FQNEAQ (reference sequence). The CDR3 reads CASSLVQGEQYF. CDR3 DNA sequence: TGTGCCAGCAGCTTAGTTCAGGGCGAGCAGTACTTC.

The chain recombines TRBV7-8 with TRBJ2-3, with 8 bases that match TRBD2. The CDR3 totals 15 residues. Germline V gives CDR1 SGHVS, CDR2 FQNEAQ. The trim removed 5 bases at V and 4 bases at J, leaving 8 bases unmatched. The CDR3 DNA is TGTGCCAGCAGCATCGCAGCGGGAGCAGCAGATACGCAGTATTTT. The encoded protein is CASSIAAGAADTQYF.

This clonotype was picked up a small number of times. The gene calls are TRBV30 and TRBJ2-1; D unclear. Germline CDR1 is GTSNPN and CDR2 is SVGIG (reference sequence). Trimming took 3 bases from V and 2 from J, leaving 11 bases between them. There are 14 residues in the CDR3. The CDR3 coding sequence is TGTGCCTGGAGAAGATATAGAACCTACAATGAGCAGTTCTTC. Its translation is CAWRRYRTYNEQFF.